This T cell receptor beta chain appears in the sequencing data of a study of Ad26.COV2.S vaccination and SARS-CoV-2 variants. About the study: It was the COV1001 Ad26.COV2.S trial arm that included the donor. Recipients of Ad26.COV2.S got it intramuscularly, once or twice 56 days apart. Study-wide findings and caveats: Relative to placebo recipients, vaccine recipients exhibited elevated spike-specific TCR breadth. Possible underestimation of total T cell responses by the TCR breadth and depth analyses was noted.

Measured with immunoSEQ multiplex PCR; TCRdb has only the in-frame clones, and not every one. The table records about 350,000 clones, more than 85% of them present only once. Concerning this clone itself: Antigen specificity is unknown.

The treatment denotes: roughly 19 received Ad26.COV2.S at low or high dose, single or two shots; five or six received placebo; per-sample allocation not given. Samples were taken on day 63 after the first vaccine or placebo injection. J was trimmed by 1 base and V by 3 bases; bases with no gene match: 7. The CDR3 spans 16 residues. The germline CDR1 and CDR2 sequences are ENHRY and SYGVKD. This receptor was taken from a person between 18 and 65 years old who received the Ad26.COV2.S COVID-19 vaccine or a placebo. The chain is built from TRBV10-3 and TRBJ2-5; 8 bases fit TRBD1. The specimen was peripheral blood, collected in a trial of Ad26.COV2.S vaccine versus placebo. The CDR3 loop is CAISDPGTGLQETQYF. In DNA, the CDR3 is TGTGCCATCAGTGATCCCGGGACAGGACTCCAAGAGACCCAGTACTTC.